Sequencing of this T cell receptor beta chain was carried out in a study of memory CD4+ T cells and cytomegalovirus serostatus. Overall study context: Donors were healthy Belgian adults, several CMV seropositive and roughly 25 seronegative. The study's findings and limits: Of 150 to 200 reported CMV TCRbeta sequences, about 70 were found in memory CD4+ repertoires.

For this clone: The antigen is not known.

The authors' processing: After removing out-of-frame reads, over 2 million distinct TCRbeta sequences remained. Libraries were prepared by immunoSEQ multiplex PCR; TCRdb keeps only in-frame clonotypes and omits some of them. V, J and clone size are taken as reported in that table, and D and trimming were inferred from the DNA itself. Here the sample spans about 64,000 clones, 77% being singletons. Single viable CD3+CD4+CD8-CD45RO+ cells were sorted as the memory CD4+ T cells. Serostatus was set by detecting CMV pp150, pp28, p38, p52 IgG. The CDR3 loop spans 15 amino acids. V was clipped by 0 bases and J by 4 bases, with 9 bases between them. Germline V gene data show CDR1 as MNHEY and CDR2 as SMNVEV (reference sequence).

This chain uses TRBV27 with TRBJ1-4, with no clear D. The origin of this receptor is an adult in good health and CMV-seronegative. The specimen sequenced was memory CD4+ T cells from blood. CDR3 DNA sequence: TGTGCCAGCAGTTTATCGAATACAGTTAATGAAAAACTGTTTTTT. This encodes CASSLSNTVNEKLFF.